The clone carrying this T cell receptor beta chain was detected only a few times. Its antigen is unknown. Researchers reported that TCR beta cDNA libraries carried unique molecular identifiers. It was from about 0.98 to 11 million T cells that about half a million cDNA molecules came. TCRdb redid the calling of the PCR reads with MiXCR, one entry per CDR3 protein. The table includes some 370,000 distinct CDR3 sequences, around 33% detected once. These data are taken from a study of post-analysis software for immune sequencing data. Study-level information: Relapsing-remitting, secondary progressive and progressive-relapsing courses of multiple sclerosis were included. Whole-study findings and limits: Under the F measure, samples that were prepared in one batch clustered strongly together. A significant reduction in normalized Chao1 diversity was observed in multiple sclerosis patients versus controls. In patients, roughly 5 TRBV segments were more frequent than in controls, with TRBV5-6, TRBV5-1 and TRBV20-1 among them.

The CDR3 covers 18 residues. Per the germline V gene, CDR1 is MNHNS and CDR2 is SASEGT. J gave up 3 bases and V 5 bases, and 15 bases lay outside the gene matches. The rearrangement uses TRBV6-1 and TRBJ2-3; 9 bases agree with TRBD2. This clonotype was sampled from a girl aged 10 to 17 with multiple sclerosis. The sample comprised blood. CDR3 bases: TGTGCCAGCAGTCTTACAATTGGGACTAGCAAAGAGACAGATACGCAGTATTTT. Protein product: CASSLTIGTSKETDTQYF.